The sequence of this T cell receptor beta chain was determined in a study of cytomegalovirus exposure and HLA in healthy donors. PCR amplification relied on 60 Vbeta primers (plus 13 Jbeta primers). The protocol was immunoSEQ multiplex PCR, while the TCRdb copy is restricted to in-frame clones and leaves out a portion. The sample shows around 150,000 clones, about 81% of them seen only once. This clonotype originated in a woman in her forties or fifties in good health and CMV-seropositive. Source material: PBMCs.

The chain's CDR3 is CASSLARDAGAENEKLFF. The CDR3 DNA reads as TGCGCCAGCAGCTTGGCCAGAGATGCAGGGGCGGAGAATGAAAAACTGTTTTTT. The chain joins TRBV5-1 to TRBJ1-4, with TRBD1 as a possible D gene (6 bases). V was pared by 0 bases and J by 5 bases, with 20 bases between. From germline, CDR1 is SGHRS and CDR2 YFSETQ. The CDR3 contains 18 residues.